The sequence of this T cell receptor beta chain was determined in a study of blood T cell repertoires in COVID-19. In the study overall: T cells, B-cell-depleted T cells, or PBMCs provided the cDNA or gDNA that served as material.

In the authors' workflow: By means of reference gene primer amplification, nucleated cell counts were estimated. Clones were read by immunoSEQ multiplex PCR, and TCRdb kept only the in-frame ones, dropping some. V, J and clone size reflect that table, while D and trimming were determined from the DNA. The top ten hold approximately 4.2% of the sample, which has under 350,000 clones, more than 85% seen once. Per germline, CDR1 LNHDA and CDR2 SQIVND (reference sequence). The trim removed 6 bases at V and 0 bases at J, leaving 1 base unmatched. This CDR3 comprises 13 residues. V gene TRBV19 combines with J gene TRBJ1-2, with 7 bases that match TRBD1. The TCR sequence derives from a middle-aged man with acute or convalescent COVID-19. Source material: peripheral blood. The DNA of the CDR3 is TGTGCCAGTAGCCAGGGGGCTAACTATGGCTACACCTTC. It encodes CASSQGANYGYTF.